The 12 T cell receptor beta chains below come from one sample, sequenced in a study of cytomegalovirus exposure and HLA in healthy donors (dated by TCRdb to the late 2010s). Library construction relied on the immunoSEQ multiplex PCR assay. The multiplex PCR relied on a mix of 60 forward primers for TCR Vbeta segments and 13 reverse primers for TCR Jbeta segments. In its TCRdb copy, this immuneACCESS table keeps in-frame sequences only and misses some clones. Where compared with another copy, unresolved V genes explain less than half of these, and the others have no known cause. The sample data list 120,000 or so clones, and more than 70% of these were observed just once. In total, the top ten clones hold approximately 9.1% of the sample. The sample comprised PBMCs. The receptors derive from a woman aged 45-60 years in good health and CMV-seropositive.

The chain joins TRBV6-6 to TRBJ2-1; 10 nucleotides match TRBD1. After removal of 2 bases from V and 4 bases from J, the junction contained 5 bases not matched to a gene. The CDR3 is made up of 16 amino acids. Germline lookup yields CDR1 MNHNY and CDR2 SVGAGI (reference sequence). The CDR3 spells CASSYIPGQGYNEQFF. The CDR3 coding sequence is TGTGCCAGCAGTTACATCCCGGGACAGGGGTACAATGAGCAGTTCTTC.

The chain couples TRBV7-6 to TRBJ2-3; TRBD2 matches at 8 bases. Looked up from germline, CDR1 is SGHVS and CDR2 is FNYEAQ. After removal of 5 bases from V and 0 bases from J, the junction contained 13 bases not matched to a gene. The CDR3 is 18 amino acids. The CDR3 DNA reads TGTGCCAGCAGCCAGTTAGCGGGATCCGGGGCTAGCACAGATACGCAGTATTTT. This sequence encodes CASSQLAGSGASTDTQYF.

The DNA for the CDR3 is TGTGCCAGCAGCCCCGGGACAGGGCTTTACTGGAACACTGAAGCTTTCTTT. Translating gives CASSPGTGLYWNTEAFF. The V and J genes are TRBV11-3 and TRBJ1-1, with 9 nucleotides matching TRBD1. From germline, CDR1 is SGHNT and CDR2 YENEEA. The length of the CDR3 is 17 residues. The trim removed 5 bases at V and 1 base at J, leaving 11 bases unmatched.

As DNA, the CDR3 is TGCACCGGAGATCCGGGACTAGCGGGAGTGAGCTCCTACGAGCAGTACTTC. Translating it yields CTGDPGLAGVSSYEQYF. The rearrangement joins TRBV1 to TRBJ2-5; the table names TRBD2, a call not compared with the DNA. The assigned J gene may be wrong: the sequence end matches TRBJ2-7 better. TRBV1 is deemed a pseudogene. This CDR3 has 17 amino acids.

This clone was observed a few times. The chain employs TRBV6-1 and TRBJ1-4, with 8 bases matching TRBD1. Germline V gene data show CDR1 as MNHNS and CDR2 as SASEGT. The CDR3 is made up of 14 amino acids. V shed 2 bases and J 8 bases; nucleotides not matched to a gene: 4. The CDR3 protein is CASSERDRREKLFF. In DNA form, the CDR3 reads TGTGCCAGCAGTGAAAGGGACAGGAGAGAAAAACTGTTTTTT.

The chain joins TRBV10-3 to TRBJ1-2; tentatively, D is TRBD1 (5 bases). CDR3 length equals 14 residues. Per germline, CDR1 ENHRY and CDR2 SYGVKD. V shed 3 bases and J shed 4 bases, with 12 bases lying between them. CDR3 DNA sequence: TGTGCCATCAGTGACGACAGCTTAAGCTATGGCTACACCTTC. Its protein is CAISDDSLSYGYTF.

This clone was counted between two and nine times. The rearrangement uses TRBV20-1 and TRBJ1-5; possible D gene TRBD1, 5 bases. The CDR3 is 11 residues long. Germline loops: CDR1 DFQATT, CDR2 SNEGSKA (reference sequence). V was shortened by 4 bases and J by 4 bases, with 5 bases between the two germline ends. The CDR3 coding sequence is TGCAGTGCTAAGGGGAATCAGCCCCAGCATTTT. This sequence encodes CSAKGNQPQHF.

As regards this clone: This sample includes further DNA sequences coding for the same CDR3. The chain uses TRBV7-3 and TRBJ2-3; possible D gene TRBD2, 7 bases. Germline CDR1 reads SGHTA; CDR2 reads FQGTGA. V was cut by 2 bases and J by 6 bases, with 12 bases left in between. CDR3 length: 14 amino acids. The CDR3 sequence: CASSLSGGPDTQYF. CDR3 nucleotides: TGTGCCAGCAGCTTATCGGGGGGCCCCGATACGCAGTATTTT.

V is TRBV7-9 and J is TRBJ2-7, with 7 bases that match TRBD2. V was clipped by 7 bases and J by 2 bases; unmatched bases: 14. The CDR3 sequence is 16 residues long. CDR1 and CDR2 from the germline V gene are SEHNR and FQNEAQ (reference sequence). As DNA, the CDR3 is TGTGCCAGCAAAACTGGCGGGGGAGGTCCGGCCTACGAGCAGTACTTC. The encoded protein is CASKTGGGGPAYEQYF.

In this sample, this clone turned up once. The chain has TRBV9 and TRBJ1-4, with a possible D match to TRBD1 (5 bases). From germline, CDR1 is SGDLS and CDR2 YYNGEE. The V and J ends lost 3 bases and 7 bases respectively, with 10 bases between them. The CDR3 contains 13 residues. Here the CDR3 reads CASSGQLGEKLFF. Here the CDR3 DNA reads TGTGCCAGCAGCGGACAGCTTGGTGAAAAACTGTTTTTT.

The V call is TRBV7-2, the J call TRBJ1-2, with D maybe TRBD1 (6 bases). This CDR3 comprises 15 residues. Germline V lookup: CDR1 SGHTA, CDR2 FQGNSA. V lost 1 base, J lost 4 bases, and 13 bases lay in between. CDR3: CASSLGDRRGYGYTF. The CDR3 DNA is TGTGCCAGCAGCTTAGGTGATCGCAGGGGCTATGGCTACACCTTC.

This clone was detected a few times. The CDR3 reads CASSPKILTGTGGDEQYF. CDR3 bases: TGTGCCAGCTCACCTAAGATATTGACCGGGACAGGGGGCGACGAGCAGTACTTC. The chain has TRBV18 and TRBJ2-7, with 12 bases lining up with TRBD1. Losses at the gene ends were 3 bases for V and 5 bases for J; bases not matched to a gene: 14. The CDR3 extends over 18 amino acids. Germline CDR1 is KGHSH and CDR2 is LQKENI.